The rows below give T cell receptor beta chains drawn from one sample of a study of blood T cells in healthy people across ages. A single record per CDR3 protein comes from TCRdb applying MiXCR to the 5' RACE reads. The sample contains about 1.4 million distinct CDR3 sequences, around 59% of which appear only once. Sequenced sample: blood. The receptors were gathered from a man aged 18 to 30 in good health. CDR3s include the opening cysteine and the closing phenylalanine or tryptophan. A D gene is named only where the DNA matches it firmly. Only part of the rows carry a size: once, few, many, or a class if the clone is expanded.

>NA|NA|TRBV12-3/TRBV12-4|12|TRBJ2-3
TGTGCCAGCAGTCGCGAGGGGACTTTCTTGTATTTT
CASSREGTFLYF
>NA|few|TRBV12-3/TRBV12-4|14|TRBJ1-4
TGTGCCAGCAGTTCGGGAACGCGGAATGAAAAACTGTTTTTT
CASSSGTRNEKLFF
>NA|NA|TRBV7-9|14|TRBJ1-2
TGTGCCAGCAGCTTAGGTGTCAGCAGCTATGGCTACACCTTC
CASSLGVSSYGYTF
>TRBD2|NA|TRBV6-2/TRBV6-3|14|TRBJ2-5
TGTGCCAGCAGACTAGCGGGAGTCTTAGAGACCCAGTACTTC
CASRLAGVLETQYF
>NA|NA|TRBV28|15|TRBJ2-3
TGTGCCAGCAGTTTGGAGCGGTCATACACAGATACGCAGTATTTT
CASSLERSYTDTQYF
>TRBD1|NA|TRBV10-3|14|TRBJ1-1
TGTGCCATCAGAAACAGGGGCCGTAACACTGAAGCTTTCTTT
CAIRNRGRNTEAFF
>NA|NA|TRBV24-1|13|TRBJ2-1
TGTGCCACCAGTGATTTGTCGCAGAATGAGCAGTTCTTC
CATSDLSQNEQFF
>NA|NA|TRBV20-1|13|TRBJ1-2
TGCAGTGCTAGAGATCAAGGAACGGGTGGCTACACCTTC
CSARDQGTGGYTF
>NA|few|TRBV9|15|TRBJ2-3
TGTGCCAGCAGCGTAGGAGGAGGGCTGGGAGATACGCAGTATTTT
CASSVGGGLGDTQYF
>NA|NA|TRBV7-2|15|TRBJ1-1
TGTGCCAGCAGCTTAGTGGAGCACCTGAACACTGAAGCTTTCTTT
CASSLVEHLNTEAFF
>NA|few|TRBV27|14|TRBJ2-3
TGTGCCAGCAGTTTTCTATTGAGCGAAGATACGCAGTATTTT
CASSFLLSEDTQYF
>NA|NA|TRBV28|14|TRBJ2-7
TGTGCCAGCAGTTTTCAGGGGAAATTAGGCGAGCAGTACTTC
CASSFQGKLGEQYF
>TRBD1|NA|TRBV6-5|14|TRBJ1-2
TGTGCCATCAGCCAAAGGACAGGGTACTATGGCTACACCTTC
CAISQRTGYYGYTF
>TRBD2|few|TRBV25-1|20|TRBJ2-1
TGTGCCAGCAGTGAATCGGTGGGGGCTAGCGGGCCCCGTGACTACAATGAGCAGTTCTTC
CASSESVGASGPRDYNEQFF
>TRBD1|NA|TRBV11-2|15|TRBJ1-2
TGTGCCAGCAGCTCAGGCCCGACAGGGGGTCGTGGCTACACCTTC
CASSSGPTGGRGYTF
>NA|few|TRBV4-1|15|TRBJ2-3
TGCGCCAGCAGCCTCAGGGGGACTGACACAGATACGCAGTATTTT
CASSLRGTDTDTQYF
>NA|NA|TRBV28|14|TRBJ2-7
TGTGCCAGCAGCCGAGAGACCCATTTTCCGAGGCAGTACTTC
CASSRETHFPRQYF
>NA|NA|TRBV7-9|14|TRBJ2-3
TGTGCCAGCAGTTCGGGATTTAGCACAGATACGCAGTATTTT
CASSSGFSTDTQYF
>TRBD2|NA|TRBV5-1|13|TRBJ2-7
TGCGCCAGCAGGAGCGGGAGGGCCTACGAGCAGTACTTC
CASRSGRAYEQYF
>NA|NA|TRBV20-1|10|TRBJ2-1
TGCAGTGCTAGAGATGATGAGCAGTTCTTC
CSARDDEQFF
>TRBD1|NA|TRBV4-3|17|TRBJ2-3
TGCGCCAGCAGCCAAGAATTCGGGACAGGGGGCAAAGATACGCAGTATTTT
CASSQEFGTGGKDTQYF
>NA|NA|TRBV30|13|TRBJ1-1
TGTGCCTGGAGTCATCAGGGGAGCACTGAAGCTTTCTTT
CAWSHQGSTEAFF
>NA|NA|TRBV6-1|15|TRBJ2-5
TGTGCCAGCAGTGAAGTGAGAGGACTCAAAGAGACCCAGTACTTC
CASSEVRGLKETQYF
>NA|few|TRBV28|15|TRBJ2-1
TGTGCCAGCAGTGTACATGACAGGAGAAGTGGTGAGCAGTTCTTC
CASSVHDRRSGEQFF
>TRBD1|NA|TRBV29-1|13|TRBJ2-7
TGCAGCGTTGAGACAGGGTTGGGGTACGAGCAGTACTTC
CSVETGLGYEQYF
>NA|few|TRBV29-1|12|TRBJ2-5
TGCAGCGTTGGACACCAAGGGGAGACCCAGTACTTC
CSVGHQGETQYF
>TRBD1|few|TRBV11-2|14|TRBJ2-1
TGTGCCAGCAGCTTTATAGGGACAGGGAATGAGCAGTTCTTC
CASSFIGTGNEQFF
>NA|NA|TRBV7-2|14|TRBJ2-1
TGTGCCAGCAGCTTAATCTCAGGCTACAATGAGCAGTTCTTC
CASSLISGYNEQFF
>NA|few|TRBV2|11|TRBJ2-5
TGTGCCAGCGACCGGGTAAAGACCCAGTACTTC
CASDRVKTQYF
>NA|few|TRBV28|12|TRBJ2-7
TGTGCCAGCAGTTATATTGGGGATGAGCAGTACTTC
CASSYIGDEQYF
>NA|NA|TRBV7-9|15|TRBJ1-6
TGCGCCAGCAGCCTCGGACAAGGTGGTCATTCACCCCTCCACTTT
CASSLGQGGHSPLHF
>NA|NA|TRBV7-9|10|TRBJ1-2
TGTGCCTCGGCCGGGTATGGCTACACCTTC
CASAGYGYTF
>NA|few|TRBV11-3|16|TRBJ1-5
TGTGCCAGCAGCTTGGTCAGGAAAAGGGGCAATCAGCCCCAGCATTTT
CASSLVRKRGNQPQHF
>TRBD1|few|TRBV4-3|15|TRBJ1-2
TGCGCCAGCAGCCAAGGAGGGACAGATCTTTCCGGCTACACCTTC
CASSQGGTDLSGYTF
>NA|few|TRBV28|14|TRBJ2-3
TGTGCCAGCAGTCTCCTAGAGAGGGCAGATACGCAGTATTTT
CASSLLERADTQYF
>NA|NA|TRBV20-1|12|TRBJ2-7
TGCAGTGCTAGCGTAGCGGACTACGAGCAGTACTTC
CSASVADYEQYF
>TRBD1|NA|TRBV15|15|TRBJ2-1
TGTGCCACCAGCGGCGGGACAGGGATTTTCAATGAGCAGTTCTTC
CATSGGTGIFNEQFF
>NA|NA|TRBV4-3|14|TRBJ1-5
TGCGCCAGCAGCCAAGAGGTGGGACCTCAGCCCCAGCATTTT
CASSQEVGPQPQHF
>TRBD1|NA|TRBV20-1|17|TRBJ2-7
TGCAGTGCAACCTGGCATGGAACAGGGGGCAGCTCCTACGAGCAGTACTTC
CSATWHGTGGSSYEQYF
>TRBD2|NA|TRBV3-1|16|TRBJ2-7
TGTGCCAGCAGCCAACTTATCGGGAGGGCCTTAGGCGAGCAGTACTTC
CASSQLIGRALGEQYF
>NA|NA|TRBV6-2/TRBV6-3|14|TRBJ2-1
TGTGCCAGCAGTTCCCTCCTCGCTAGCGATGAGCAGTTCTTC
CASSSLLASDEQFF
>TRBD1|NA|TRBV11-2|17|TRBJ1-2
TGTGCCAGCAGCCCTTACCCTATGACAGGGACTAACTATGGCTACACCTTC
CASSPYPMTGTNYGYTF
>NA|once|TRBV5-1|14|TRBJ1-1
TGCGCCAGCAGCTTGGCGCCGGGGCACACTGAAGCTTTCTTT
CASSLAPGHTEAFF
>NA|NA|TRBV5-6|16|TRBJ1-2
TGTGCCAGCAGCTTGGTCCGGGCCCAAATGTCCGATGGCTACACCTTC
CASSLVRAQMSDGYTF
>NA|NA|TRBV6-2/TRBV6-3|14|TRBJ1-5
TGTGCCAGCAGTGCCTACGAGATTTACCAGCCCCAGCATTTT
CASSAYEIYQPQHF
>TRBD1|NA|TRBV12-3/TRBV12-4|17|TRBJ2-6
TGTGCCAGCAGCCGTCCCGGGACAGGGACCGGGGCCAACGTCCTGACTTTC
CASSRPGTGTGANVLTF
>TRBD1|few|TRBV20-1|15|TRBJ2-7
TGCAGTGCTGGGAAACTGACAGGGATCGGCTACGAGCAGTACTTC
CSAGKLTGIGYEQYF
>NA|NA|TRBV19|14|TRBJ2-1
TGTGCCAGTAGTATCAGGGCTCCCCTCAATGAGCAGTTCTTC
CASSIRAPLNEQFF
>NA|few|TRBV15|14|TRBJ2-7
TGTGCCACCAGCGTCGGACGGGACTCCTACGAGCAGTACTTC
CATSVGRDSYEQYF
>NA|NA|TRBV11-2|16|TRBJ1-5
TGTGCCAGCAGCCAAAACAGGGTACGGGGCAATCAGCCCCAGCATTTT
CASSQNRVRGNQPQHF
>TRBD2|NA|TRBV7-2|16|TRBJ2-1
TGTGCCAGCAGCTTAGTCGATAGCGGGAGGTTCAATGAGCAGTTCTTC
CASSLVDSGRFNEQFF
>NA|once|TRBV7-6|16|TRBJ2-1
TGTGCCAGCAGCTCAGGGGGGGCTGGAAGCTATAATGAGCAGTTCTTC
CASSSGGAGSYNEQFF
>NA|NA|TRBV6-1|13|TRBJ1-2
TGTGCCAGCAGCCCCCGGGATGGCTATGGCTACACCTTC
CASSPRDGYGYTF
>TRBD1|NA|TRBV7-2|15|TRBJ1-4
TGTGCCAGCAGCGTTGGACAGGGCCTCAGGGAAAAACTGTTTTTT
CASSVGQGLREKLFF
>NA|few|TRBV12-3/TRBV12-4|14|TRBJ1-6
TGTGCCAGCAGCCCAGCAAGAGATAATTCACCCCTCCACTTT
CASSPARDNSPLHF